This section outlines one T cell receptor beta chain sequence together with its context. Its antigen is still unknown. Sequenced by immunoSEQ multiplex PCR; TCRdb stores in-frame clones only, minus some. The data show nearly 50,000 clones, roughly 84% seen once. CDR1 and CDR2 (germline): MNHNY, SVGAGI (reference sequence). Unmatched junction bases numbered 6, after V lost 6 bases and J lost 0 bases. This CDR3 contains 15 residues. The data were obtained in a study of OX40 agonist ivuxolimab in advanced cancers. General study points: On average, a greater number of expanded clones characterised CD8+ T cells relative to CD4+. Some nonresponders additionally presented with little normalized T-cell clonal expansion.

The specimen was CD4+ or CD8+ T cells sorted from blood, collected in a trial of the OX40 agonist ivuxolimab. The V gene is TRBV6-6, the J gene TRBJ2-7; 9 positions match TRBD1. This receptor was obtained from an adult with an advanced solid tumor such as melanoma, head and neck, liver or kidney cancer. CDR3: CASSTDRGSSYEQYF. The CDR3 bases are TGTGCCAGCAGCACCGACAGGGGGAGCTCCTACGAGCAGTACTTC.